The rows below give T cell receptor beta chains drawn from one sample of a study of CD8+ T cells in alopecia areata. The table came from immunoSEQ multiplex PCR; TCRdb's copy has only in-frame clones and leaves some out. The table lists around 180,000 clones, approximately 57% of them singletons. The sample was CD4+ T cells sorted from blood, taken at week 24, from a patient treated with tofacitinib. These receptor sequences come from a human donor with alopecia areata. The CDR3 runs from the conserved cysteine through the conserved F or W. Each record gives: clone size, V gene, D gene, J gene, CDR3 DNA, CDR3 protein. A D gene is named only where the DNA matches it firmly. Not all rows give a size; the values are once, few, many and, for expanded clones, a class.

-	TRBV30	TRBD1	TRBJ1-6	TGTGCCTGGAGTCGAAGGACAGGGGGGAATTCACCCCTCCACTTT	CAWSRRTGGNSPLHF
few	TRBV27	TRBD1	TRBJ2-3	TGTGCCAGCACCCCCGGGACAGGACCAGATACGCAGTATTTT	CASTPGTGPDTQYF
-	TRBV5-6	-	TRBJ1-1	TGTGCCAGCAGCTTGGACACCCCGAGTCCTGAAGCTTTCTTT	CASSLDTPSPEAFF
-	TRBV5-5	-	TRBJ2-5	TGTGCCAGCATGGGGGAGACCCAGTACTTC	CASMGETQYF
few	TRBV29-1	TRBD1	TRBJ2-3	TGCAGCTCGAGGAAGCAGGGGGCGACGGATACGCAGTATTTT	CSSRKQGATDTQYF
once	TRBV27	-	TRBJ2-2	TGTGCCAGCAGTTTACGGCGGGGAGTTCAGAACACCGGGGAGCTGTTTTTT	CASSLRRGVQNTGELFF
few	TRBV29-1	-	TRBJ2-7	TGCAGCGGAGGGGGGCGCCTGAACGAGCAGTACTTC	CSGGGRLNEQYF
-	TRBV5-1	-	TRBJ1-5	TGCGCCAGCAGCTTGGACCCTGGACAGCCCCAGCATTTT	CASSLDPGQPQHF
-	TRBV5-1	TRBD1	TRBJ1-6	TGCGCCAGCAGCCAGGGGGGCTCCTATAATTCACCCCTCCACTTT	CASSQGGSYNSPLHF
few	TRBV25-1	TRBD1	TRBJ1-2	TGTGCCAGCAGTGAGGAGGGGGCAAGGTGGGGCGATGGCTACACCTTC	CASSEEGARWGDGYTF
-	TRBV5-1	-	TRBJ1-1	TGCGCCAGCAGCTTGGTTCAGACTCCCGGAACTGAAGCTTTCTTT	CASSLVQTPGTEAFF
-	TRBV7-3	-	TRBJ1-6	TGTGCCAGCAGCTTCGACAGTGGGTCACCCCTCCACTTT	CASSFDSGSPLHF
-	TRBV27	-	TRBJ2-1	TGTGCCAGCAGTTATAAGGGGACTGGTGAGCAGTTCTTC	CASSYKGTGEQFF
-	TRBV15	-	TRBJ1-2	TGTGCCACCAGCAGAGACTATCTGACGGACCTCTATGGCTACACCTTC	CATSRDYLTDLYGYTF
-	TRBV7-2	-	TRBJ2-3	TGTGCCAGCAGCTCACGGGGAGATACGCAGTATTTT	CASSSRGDTQYF
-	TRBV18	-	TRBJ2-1	TGTGCCAGCTCACCACTGGCCACAGCAGGTTCGGTTCACAATGAGCAGTTCTTC	CASSPLATAGSVHNEQFF
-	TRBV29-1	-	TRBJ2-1	TGCAGCGTTGTGGGGGACTACAATGAGCAGTTCTTC	CSVVGDYNEQFF
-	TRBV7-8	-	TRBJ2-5	TGTGCCAGCAGCTTCCCCTCAGGGGGGGTGTACCAAGAGACCCAGTACTTC	CASSFPSGGVYQETQYF
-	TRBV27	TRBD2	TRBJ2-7	TGTGCCAGCAGTTCGGGAATGCTTGGCAGGGAGCGGGGGAACGAGCAGTACTTC	CASSSGMLGRERGNEQYF
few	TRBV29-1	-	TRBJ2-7	TGCAGCGTTGGGGGCGATCTAACCTACGAGCAGTACTTC	CSVGGDLTYEQYF
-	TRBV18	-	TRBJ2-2	TGTGCCAGCTCACCACTCGCCCTGAGAAACACCGGGGAGCTGTTTTTT	CASSPLALRNTGELFF
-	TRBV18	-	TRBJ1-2	TGTGCCAGCTCACCTAGGGAACTCTATGGCTACACCTTC	CASSPRELYGYTF
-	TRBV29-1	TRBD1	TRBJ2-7	TGCAGCGTTGTGGGGGGCCCCGGGACAGGGCGAAACCCCAGCAACCTCTACGAGCAGTACTTC	CSVVGGPGTGRNPSNLYEQYF
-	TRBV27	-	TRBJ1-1	TGTGCCAGCCGGTCAGGGACGGTGAACACTGAAGCTTTCTTT	CASRSGTVNTEAFF
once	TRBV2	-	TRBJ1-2	TGTGCCAGCAGTGAAGAGGGACTACTCTATGGCTACACCTTC	CASSEEGLLYGYTF
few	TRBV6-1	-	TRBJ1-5	TGTGCCAGCAGTGTCCAGCCAGGCAATCAGCCCCAGCATTTT	CASSVQPGNQPQHF
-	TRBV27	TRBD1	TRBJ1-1	TGTGCCAGCAGACCAGACAGGGCTGCTGAAGCTTTCTTT	CASRPDRAAEAFF
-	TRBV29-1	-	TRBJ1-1	TGCAGCGCGTCGAACACTGAAGCTTTCTTT	CSASNTEAFF
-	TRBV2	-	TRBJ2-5	TGTGCCAGCAGTTATAGGACCATCCGGGAGACCCAGTACTTC	CASSYRTIRETQYF
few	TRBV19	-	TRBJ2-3	TGTGCCAGTAGCGCCGCAGATACGCAGTATTTT	CASSAADTQYF
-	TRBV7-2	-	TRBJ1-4	TGTGCCAGCAGCTTAGTAGGCGGGGTGAGGGAAAAACTGTTTTTT	CASSLVGGVREKLFF
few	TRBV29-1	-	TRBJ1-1	TGCAGCGTTGACCGGGTTCTGAACACTGAAGCTTTCTTT	CSVDRVLNTEAFF
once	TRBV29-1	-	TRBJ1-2	TGCAGCGTTGAAGATTTCGGGCAGGGGATAGCTAACTATGGCTACACCTTC	CSVEDFGQGIANYGYTF
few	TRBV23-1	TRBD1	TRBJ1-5	TGCGCCAGCAGTCACCAGTCAGGACAGGACAATCAGCCCCAGCATTTT	CASSHQSGQDNQPQHF
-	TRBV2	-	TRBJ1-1	TGTGCCAGCAGTGACAGTGGGCACACTGAAGCTTTCTTT	CASSDSGHTEAFF
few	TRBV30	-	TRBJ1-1	TGTGCCTGGAGGAGGACGGGACTCCTGAACACTGAAGCTTTCTTT	CAWRRTGLLNTEAFF
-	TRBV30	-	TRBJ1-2	TGTGCCTGGAGTGGCCTTGAGGGCTACACCTTC	CAWSGLEGYTF
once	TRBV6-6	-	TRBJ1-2	TGTGCCAGCAGTTATGGAAAGTATGGCTACACCTTC	CASSYGKYGYTF
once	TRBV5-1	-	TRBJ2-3	TGCGCCAGCAGCTTGGTAGCGGAGTCCACAGATACGCAGTATTTT	CASSLVAESTDTQYF
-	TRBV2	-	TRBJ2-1	TGTGCCAGCAGTGAAAAGGAACCCAGAGAGCGGTTCTTC	CASSEKEPRERFF
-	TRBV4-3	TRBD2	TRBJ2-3	TGCGCCAGCAGCCAAGATCCGGCTAGCGGGGTGTCAGATACGCAGTATTTT	CASSQDPASGVSDTQYF